This TCR beta chain was identified during a study of blood T cell repertoires in COVID-19. For the study at large: The United States, Italy and Spain were the sources of the acute and convalescent COVID-19 samples. T cells, B-cell-depleted T cells, or PBMCs provided the cDNA or gDNA that served as material.

This CDR3 comprises 12 residues. Losses at the gene ends were 8 bases for V and 3 bases for J; bases not matched to a gene: 4. Looked up from germline, CDR1 is SNHLY and CDR2 is FYNNEI. The assay was immunoSEQ multiplex PCR, and TCRdb's table has in-frame clones only and misses some. The profile shows 80,000 to 100,000 clones, 80% to 90% of them singletons. The receptor's source is a human donor in a cohort sampled during active COVID-19. The chain combines TRBV2 with TRBJ2-7; TRBD2 aligns across 7 bases. What was sequenced was peripheral blood. CDR3 sequence (DNA): TGTGCCAGCCTGGGGGGGGGCTACGAGCAGTACTTC. It codes for CASLGGGYEQYF.